What follows are 8 T cell receptor beta chains derived from one specimen sequenced in a study of T cells after yellow fever vaccination. Each CDR3 protein gets one entry after TCRdb re-called the 5' RACE reads with MiXCR. Here the sample spans more than 3,500 distinct CDR3 sequences, under 8.5% being singletons. The sequencing used PBMCs, either bulk or a sorted T-cell subset (CD4+, CD8+, memory, or dextramer-sorted; not recorded which), collected about 41 days after the first yellow fever vaccination. These TCRs come from a man younger than 35 who received the YFV17D yellow fever vaccine.

Ten or more counts support this clonotype. The genes are TRBV6-5 and TRBJ1-2; D gene uncertain. CDR1 and CDR2 from the germline V gene are MNHEY and SVGAGI. Trimming removed 2 bases from V and 2 bases from J, with 6 bases in between. There are 13 residues in the CDR3. The CDR3 DNA reads TGTGCCAGCAGTTACCACTACAACTATGGCTACACCTTC. This gives the protein CASSYHYNYGYTF.

This clonotype was detected ten times or more. This chain joins TRBV7-8 and TRBJ1-6; no firm D call. The CDR3 is 17 amino acids. With 2 bases removed from V and 15 bases from J, the gap between germline ends came to 26 bases. From germline, CDR1 is SGHVS and CDR2 FQNEAQ. This CDR3 reads CASSLPGGLLGGSDLHF. The DNA of the CDR3 is TGTGCCAGCAGCTTACCCGGAGGGCTTTTGGGCGGTTCTGACCTCCACTTT.

The table lists this clonotype with many counts. The chain combines TRBV7-8 with TRBJ1-1; 8 bases align to TRBD1. V gave up 3 bases and J gave up 4 bases; unmatched junction bases: 7. CDR1 is SGHVS, CDR2 FQNEAQ, per germline. CDR3 length: 15 residues. The CDR3 reads CASSLDRDLFTEAFF. The CDR3 bases are TGTGCCAGCAGCTTGGACAGGGACCTGTTCACTGAAGCTTTCTTT.

This clonotype has a count of ten or more. This chain joins TRBV4-2 and TRBJ2-2; 8 positions match TRBD2. J gave up 4 bases and V 0 bases, and 4 bases lay outside the gene matches. Germline V CDR1 and CDR2: LGHNA, YNFKEQ. The CDR3 has 16 residues. The CDR3 DNA reads TGTGCCAGCAGCCAAGATCCGGGGGGGGCCACCGGGGAGCTGTTTTTT. Amino acids: CASSQDPGGATGELFF.

This clonotype was found many times. This sequence joins TRBV24-1 and TRBJ1-2; perhaps TRBD1 as D (5 bases). The CDR3 runs to 14 residues. Germline V CDR1 and CDR2: KGHDR, SFDVKD. Trimming took 4 bases from V and 3 from J, leaving 11 bases between them. CDR3 DNA: TGTGCCACCAGTGAATCCGGGACCGACTATGGCTACACCTTC. This sequence encodes CATSESGTDYGYTF.

At least ten counts were recorded for this clonotype. This chain uses TRBV7-9 with TRBJ1-2; 10 bases agree with TRBD1. The CDR3 consists of 14 residues. CDR1 SEHNR and CDR2 FQNEAQ come from the germline V gene (reference sequence). V shed 3 bases and J 8 bases; nucleotides not matched to a gene: 6. This CDR3 is CASSLGQGSGGYTF. CDR3 sequence (DNA): TGTGCCAGCAGCTTGGGACAGGGGAGTGGCGGCTACACCTTC.

The J gene is TRBJ1-1, the V gene TRBV6-2 or TRBV6-3, with D possibly being TRBD1 (5 bases). V was cut by 7 bases and J by 0 bases, with 9 bases left in between. Germline CDR1 and CDR2: MNHEY and SVGEGT. The CDR3 consists of 13 residues. The CDR3: CASISGMNTEAFF. DNA of the CDR3: TGTGCCAGCATTTCAGGGATGAACACTGAAGCTTTCTTT.

There are many counts of this clonotype. The genes are TRBV6-5 and TRBJ1-1; unclear D gene. The CDR3 is 15 residues long. Trimming pared 1 base from V and 3 bases from J, leaving 12 bases between. Germline V gene sequence: CDR1 MNHEY, CDR2 SVGAGI. CDR3 nucleotide sequence: TGTGCCAGCAGTTACTTCGGACCCAAATACACTGAAGCTTTCTTT. Residues: CASSYFGPKYTEAFF.